This T cell receptor (beta chain) appears in the sequencing data of a study of blood T cell repertoires in COVID-19. Ages ranged from about 18 to 89 years, with residence in 24 US areas. The germline gives CDR1 SGHNT, CDR2 YYREEE (reference sequence). CDR3 length equals 15 residues. Trimming shortened V by 1 base and J by 2 bases, and 12 bases separated the two germline ends. The data were produced by immunoSEQ multiplex PCR, yet TCRdb's version contains in-frame clones alone and is incomplete. The sample contains fewer than 400,000 clones, around 84% of which appear only once. V usage is TRBV5-4 and J usage is TRBJ1-2, with D possibly TRBD1 on 6 matching bases. The sequence was obtained from a woman in her 30s who had been exposed to COVID-19. Sequencing was performed on PBMCs or T cells enriched from blood (not recorded which). The CDR3 sequence: CASSLPTTGNYGYTF. CDR3 nucleotides: TGTGCCAGCAGCTTGCCTACCACAGGGAACTATGGCTACACCTTC.